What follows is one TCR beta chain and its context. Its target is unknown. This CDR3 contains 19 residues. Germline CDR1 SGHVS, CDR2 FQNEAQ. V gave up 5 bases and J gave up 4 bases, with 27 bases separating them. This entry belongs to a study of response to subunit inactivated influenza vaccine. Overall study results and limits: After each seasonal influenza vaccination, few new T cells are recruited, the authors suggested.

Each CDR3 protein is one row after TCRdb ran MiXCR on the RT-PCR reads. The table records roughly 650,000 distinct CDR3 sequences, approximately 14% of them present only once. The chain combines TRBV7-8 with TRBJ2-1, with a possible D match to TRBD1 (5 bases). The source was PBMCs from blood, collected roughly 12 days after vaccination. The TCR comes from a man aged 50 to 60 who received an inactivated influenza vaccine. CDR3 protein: CASSLRALLAGSLYNEQFF. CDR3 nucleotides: TGTGCCAGCAGCCTACGAGCCCTGTTGGCAGGGTCCCTTTACAATGAGCAGTTCTTC.